This TCR beta chain was identified in a study of blood T cell repertoires in COVID-19. For the study at large: Acute and convalescent COVID-19 samples came from the United States, Italy and Spain. T cells, B-cell-depleted T cells, or PBMCs supplied cDNA or gDNA.

Per the original methods: Reference gene primers were amplified, and this amplification served to estimate nucleated cell counts. Libraries were prepared by immunoSEQ multiplex PCR; TCRdb keeps only in-frame clonotypes and omits some of them. V and J calls and clone size are given by that table; D and trimming were obtained from the DNA. The data hold tens of thousands of clones, with roughly 90% observed a single time. Looked up from germline, CDR1 is DFQATT and CDR2 is SNEGSKA (reference sequence). This CDR3 is built from 11 residues. Trimming shortened V by 5 bases and J by 7 bases, and 11 bases separated the two germline ends.

Sequencing was carried out using peripheral blood. The chain links TRBV20-1 to TRBJ1-2, with D maybe TRBD1 (6 bases). The TCR originated in a man aged 60 to 75 with active or convalescent COVID-19. The CDR3 sequence is CSASPGVGYTF. The DNA for the CDR3 is TGCAGTGCTTCGCCAGGGGTTGGCTACACCTTC.